This is a list of T cell receptor beta chains from one sample in a study of blood T cell repertoires in COVID-19. The table came from immunoSEQ multiplex PCR; TCRdb's copy has only in-frame clones and leaves some out. The repertoire holds roughly 100,000 clones, 85% seen once, with roughly 4.5% in the top ten. Material for sequencing was peripheral blood. The origin of the receptors is a man aged 45-65 years with acute or convalescent COVID-19. Both conserved end residues are trimmed from each CDR3. D genes are given only for firm matches.

CDR3aa	j_gene	d_gene	v_gene
ASSVTGAKNIQY	TRBJ2-4	NA	TRBV9
ASLRGETIGEQF	TRBJ2-1	TRBD2	TRBV2
ASSQLDRVHAEAF	TRBJ1-1	TRBD1	TRBV4-1
ASSKTGFDQPQH	TRBJ1-5	TRBD1	TRBV2
ASSDQGGYIGELF	TRBJ2-2	NA	TRBV25-1
ASSTWEGVGQPQH	TRBJ1-5	NA	TRBV19
ASSPGQGRTTEAF	TRBJ1-1	TRBD1	TRBV27
ASKVRGNEQF	TRBJ2-1	NA	TRBV19
ASSTRQLQGWNTEAF	TRBJ1-1	TRBD1	TRBV11-2
ASSGTGVRGLMNIQY	TRBJ2-4	TRBD1	TRBV6-1
ASSFPHTAGTTDTQY	TRBJ2-3	NA	TRBV5-6
AREVQETQY	TRBJ2-5	NA	TRBV6-5
SASPQGGNEKLF	TRBJ1-4	NA	TRBV20-1
ASSDPGTGLYQPQH	TRBJ1-5	TRBD1	TRBV10-2
ASSRTGPNNEQF	TRBJ2-1	TRBD1	TRBV5-1
ASSYSAGWWEKLF	TRBJ1-4	NA	TRBV6-5
ASSQDQGARGYT	TRBJ1-2	TRBD1	TRBV4-1
ASSFNEGAYEKLF	TRBJ1-4	TRBD1	TRBV7-9
ASSDPGQDNYGYT	TRBJ1-2	TRBD1	TRBV6-1
ASSLTFRTTNTGELF	TRBJ2-2	NA	TRBV7-3
ASSPSDLAGQETQY	TRBJ2-5	TRBD2	TRBV7-6
ASSSRDLSNQPQH	TRBJ1-5	NA	TRBV2
ASSYGASGGEKLF	TRBJ1-4	NA	TRBV6-5
ASSPSGLISEQY	TRBJ2-7	NA	TRBV18
ASSYEMGTGAQPQH	TRBJ1-5	NA	TRBV6-6
AGGAGSNQPQH	TRBJ1-5	NA	TRBV5-1
ASSVSLGLKNIQY	TRBJ2-4	NA	TRBV11-3
ASSQDENRDGYT	TRBJ1-2	NA	TRBV3-1/TRBV3-2